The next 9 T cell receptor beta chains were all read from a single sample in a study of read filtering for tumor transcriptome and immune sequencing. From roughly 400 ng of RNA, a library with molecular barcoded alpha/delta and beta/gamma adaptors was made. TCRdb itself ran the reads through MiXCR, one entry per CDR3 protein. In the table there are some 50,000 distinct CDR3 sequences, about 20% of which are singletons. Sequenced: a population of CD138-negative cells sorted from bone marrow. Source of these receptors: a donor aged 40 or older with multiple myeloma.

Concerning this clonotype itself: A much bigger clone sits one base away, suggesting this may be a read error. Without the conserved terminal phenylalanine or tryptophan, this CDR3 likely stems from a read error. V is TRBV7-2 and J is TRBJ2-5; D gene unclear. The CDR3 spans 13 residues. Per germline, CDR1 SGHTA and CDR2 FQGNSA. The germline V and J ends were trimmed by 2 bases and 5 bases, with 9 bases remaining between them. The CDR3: CASSLSRAETQYL. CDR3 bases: TGTGCCAGCAGCTTATCACGGGCGGAGACCCAGTACCTC.

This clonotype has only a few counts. In nucleotides, the CDR3 is TGTGCCAGCCAATCCCAGGGTGGCGAAGAGACCCAGTACTTC. Translation gives CASQSQGGEETQYF. This sequence joins TRBV6-6 and TRBJ2-5; possible D gene TRBD1, 5 bases. Germline loops: CDR1 MNHNY, CDR2 SVGAGI (reference sequence). Trimming stripped 8 bases from V and 3 bases from J, with 16 bases between. The CDR3 is 14 amino acids.

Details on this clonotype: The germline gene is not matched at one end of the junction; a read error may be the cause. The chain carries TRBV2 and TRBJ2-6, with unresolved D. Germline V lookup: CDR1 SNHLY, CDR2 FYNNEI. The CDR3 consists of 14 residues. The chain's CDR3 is CASISMAGVNVLTF. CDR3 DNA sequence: TGTGCCAGCATAAGTATGGCTGGGGTCAACGTCCTGACTTTC.

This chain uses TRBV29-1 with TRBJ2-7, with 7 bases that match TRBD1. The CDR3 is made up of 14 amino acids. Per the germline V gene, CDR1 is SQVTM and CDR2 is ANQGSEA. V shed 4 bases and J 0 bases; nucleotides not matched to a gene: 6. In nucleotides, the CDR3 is TGCAGCGTTGGGGAGACAGGGAGCTCCTACGAGCAGTACTTC. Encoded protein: CSVGETGSSYEQYF.

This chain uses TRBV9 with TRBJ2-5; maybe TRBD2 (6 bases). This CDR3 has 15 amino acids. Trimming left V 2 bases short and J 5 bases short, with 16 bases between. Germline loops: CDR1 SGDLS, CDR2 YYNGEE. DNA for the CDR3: TGTGCCAGCAGCGTGAGAAGCGAACGGGGGGAGACCCAGTACTTC. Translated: CASSVRSERGETQYF. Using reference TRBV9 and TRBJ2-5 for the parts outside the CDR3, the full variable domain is DSGVTQTPKHLITATGQRVTLRCSPRSGDLSVYWYQQSLDQGLQFLIQYYNGEERAKGNILERFSAQQFPDLHSELNLSSLELGDSALYFCASSVRSERGETQYFGPGTRLLVL.

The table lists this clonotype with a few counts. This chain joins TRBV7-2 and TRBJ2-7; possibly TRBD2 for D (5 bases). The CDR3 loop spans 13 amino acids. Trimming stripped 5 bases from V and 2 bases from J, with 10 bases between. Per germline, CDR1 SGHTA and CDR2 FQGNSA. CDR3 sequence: CASSRPGTYEQYF. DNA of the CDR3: TGTGCCAGCAGCCGTCCCGGGACCTACGAGCAGTACTTC.

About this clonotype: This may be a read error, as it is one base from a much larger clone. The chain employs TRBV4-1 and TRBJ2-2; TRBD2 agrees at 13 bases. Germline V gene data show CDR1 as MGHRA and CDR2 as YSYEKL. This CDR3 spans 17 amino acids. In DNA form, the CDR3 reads TGCGCCAGCAGCCCGACTAGCGGGAGGTGGAACACCGGGGAGCCGTTTTTT. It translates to CASSPTSGRWNTGEPFF.

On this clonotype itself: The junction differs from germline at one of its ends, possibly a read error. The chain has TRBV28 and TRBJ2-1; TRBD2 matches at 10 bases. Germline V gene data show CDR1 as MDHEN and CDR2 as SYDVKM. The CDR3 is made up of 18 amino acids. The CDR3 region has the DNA TGTGCCAGCAATTTAGGCGGACTAGCGGCGAGCTCCTACGATGAGCAGTTCTTC. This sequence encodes CASNLGGLAASSYDEQFF. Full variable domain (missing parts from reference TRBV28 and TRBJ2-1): DVKVTQSSRYLVKRTGEKVFLECVQDMDHENMFWYRQDPGLGLRLIYFSYDVKMKEKGDIPEGYSVSREKKERFSLILESASTNQTSMYLCASNLGGLAASSYDEQFFGPGTRLTVL.

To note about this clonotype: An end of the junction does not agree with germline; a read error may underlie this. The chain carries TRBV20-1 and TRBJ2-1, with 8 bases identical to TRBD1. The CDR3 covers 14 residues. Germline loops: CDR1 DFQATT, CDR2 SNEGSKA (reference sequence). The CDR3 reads CCASRGQAWNEQFF. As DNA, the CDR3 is TGCTGTGCTAGTAGGGGACAGGCTTGGAATGAGCAGTTCTTC.